This entry describes one TCR beta chain. The antigen remains unidentified. The same CDR3 is also encoded by other DNA sequences in this sample. For each subset, genomic DNA was distributed in equal portions over several immunoSEQ plates. The method was immunoSEQ multiplex PCR; TCRdb's version includes in-frame clones alone and lacks a portion of them. The sample has 2 million to 2.5 million clones, about 92% seen once. This sample was included in a study of shared clonotypes between healthy human individuals. Study overall: The cohort comprised a couple of women and a few men. Their ages spanned 18 to 49 years.

The CDR3 runs 13 residues. Trimming cost V 1 base and J 2 bases, with 5 bases left between them. CDR1 KGHSH and CDR2 LQKENI come from the germline V gene. Points from the study as a whole: Against clonotypes common to all four donors, non-shared ones had lower generation probabilities. Around 5% was the fraction of naive CD4 clonotypes found shared across a few donors.

This receptor was obtained from a man younger than 35 in good health. Some clones in this sample may be carry-over from other donors' samples. Material for sequencing was naive CD4+ T cells from PBMCs. The subset denotes: CD45RA+ positively selected. V gene TRBV18 combines with J gene TRBJ2-5; D is unresolved. The CDR3 nucleotides read TGTGCCAGCTCACCACGAACGCAAGAGACCCAGTACTTC. The encoded protein is CASSPRTQETQYF. Based on the CDR3 plus reference TRBV18 and TRBJ2-5, the full variable domain is NAGVMQNPRHLVRRRGQEARLRCSPMKGHSHVYWYRQLPEEGLKFMVYLQKENIIDESGMPKERFSAEFPKEGPSILRIQQVVRGDSAAYFCASSPRTQETQYFGPGTRLLVL.